This T cell receptor beta chain comes out of a study of neurological immune-mediated disorders. Sequencing runs each yielded over 170 million TCR-beta sequences from 15-18 subjects. MiXCR was run by TCRdb on the 5' RACE reads, yielding one entry per CDR3 protein. This table has 60,000 or so distinct CDR3 sequences, 3% to 3.5% appearing once. The study's findings and limits: Across subjects, no CDR3 amino acid sequence appeared in expanded clones of more than one subject, a finding that suggested private repertoires in all groups. HTLV-1-associated myelopathy showed the most TCR clonal expansion; multiple sclerosis the least, below healthy controls. Phylogenetic grouping assigned the repertoires of 18 of 34 multiple sclerosis patients to a single related-CDR3 cluster, which may represent a signature.

Relative to its sample, this clonotype is medium-sized. Its target is unknown. The V gene's germline CDR1 is SGHRS and CDR2 YFSETQ. The CDR3 extends over 15 amino acids. V was pared by 0 bases and J by 0 bases, with 4 bases between. The receptor's source is a woman aged 60-75 years with multiple sclerosis. The sequenced sample was PBMCs. The V and J genes are TRBV5-1 and TRBJ2-6, with D hard to call. The CDR3 here is CASSLDSSGANVLTF. The CDR3 DNA sequence: TGCGCCAGCAGCTTGGACAGCTCTGGGGCCAACGTCCTGACTTTC. The whole variable domain, filled in from reference TRBV5-1 and TRBJ2-6, reads KAGVTQTPRYLIKTRGQQVTLSCSPISGHRSVSWYQQTPGQGLQFLFEYFSETQRNKGNFPGRFSGRQFSNSRSEMNVSTLELGDSALYLCASSLDSSGANVLTFGAGSRLTVL.